The clone carrying this T cell receptor (beta chain) was seen ten or more times. The data originate from a study of T cells in Graves' hyperthyroidism and ophthalmopathy. Cells are PBMCs isolated from around 9.4 ml of fresh blood. The TCR beta CDR3 regions underwent amplification using RNA transcripts as the source. Using the HTBI primer set, a first-round RT-PCR was run on the TCR CDR3. Via MiXCR, TCRdb re-called the multiplex PCR reads, giving one row per CDR3 protein. This sample yields about 690,000 distinct CDR3 sequences, of which approximately 15% are seen a single time; around 15% belongs to the top ten. V dropped 0 bases and J dropped 3; count of bases not matched to a gene: 7. There are 15 residues in the CDR3. The germline V gene has CDR1 DFQATT and CDR2 SNEGSKA (reference sequence).

Sequenced: blood. V and J are TRBV20-1 and TRBJ1-1; 7 positions match TRBD1. The clonotype originates from a man aged 45-65 years with Graves' hyperthyroidism. Written as DNA, the CDR3 is TGCAGTGCTAGAGATCCTAGGGGGCCGGACACTGAAGCTTTCTTT. The encoded protein is CSARDPRGPDTEAFF.